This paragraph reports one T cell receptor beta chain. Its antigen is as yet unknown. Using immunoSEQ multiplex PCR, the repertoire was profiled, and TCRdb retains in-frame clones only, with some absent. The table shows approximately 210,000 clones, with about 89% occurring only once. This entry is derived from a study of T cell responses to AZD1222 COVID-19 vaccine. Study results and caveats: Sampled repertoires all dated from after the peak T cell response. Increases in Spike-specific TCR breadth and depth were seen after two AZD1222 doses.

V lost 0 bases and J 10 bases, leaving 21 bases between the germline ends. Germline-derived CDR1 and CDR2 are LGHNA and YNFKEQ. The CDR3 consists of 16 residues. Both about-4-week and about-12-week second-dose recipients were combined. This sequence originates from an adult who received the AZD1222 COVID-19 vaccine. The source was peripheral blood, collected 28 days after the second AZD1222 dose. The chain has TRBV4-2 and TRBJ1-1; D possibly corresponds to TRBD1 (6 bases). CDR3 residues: CASSQEGTSSGGGAFF. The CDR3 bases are TGTGCCAGCAGCCAAGAGGGGACATCCTCCGGCGGGGGAGCTTTCTTT.